This TCR beta chain is from a study of control samples from healthy donors and cancer patients. This clone was counted at least ten times. The CDR3 runs 13 residues. V was clipped by 3 bases and J by 0 bases, with 8 bases between them. From germline, CDR1 is DFQATT and CDR2 SNEGSKA (reference sequence). Data came from immunoSEQ multiplex PCR; TCRdb stores just in-frame clones and leaves some out. This repertoire shows some 67,000 clones, 85% to 90% found once; its top ten account for under 20%. The sequence was collected from a man in his fifties or sixties with lung cancer. The sample was PBMCs. V and J are TRBV20-1 and TRBJ1-1; no definite D call. CDR3 residues: CSASLTLNTEAFF. The CDR3, as DNA: TGCAGTGCTAGTTTAACTTTGAACACTGAAGCTTTCTTT.